One sample yielded the 25 T cell receptor beta chains listed below, sequenced in a study of blood T cell repertoires in COVID-19. Measured with immunoSEQ multiplex PCR; TCRdb has only the in-frame clones, and not every one. The table lists roughly 180,000 clones, roughly 85% of them singletons. Sequencing was done on a sample of PBMCs or T cells enriched from blood (not recorded which). The receptors were sampled from a man aged 40-55 years who had recovered from COVID-19.

J is TRBJ2-3 and V is TRBV10-2, with 12 bases that match TRBD2. Germline lookup yields CDR1 WSHSY and CDR2 SAAADI. The ends lost 6 bases at V and 0 bases at J; junction bases unmatched: 1. The CDR3 is 15 residues long. Written as DNA, the CDR3 is TGCGCCAGCAGGGGGACTAGCGGGAGCACAGATACGCAGTATTTT. As protein: CASRGTSGSTDTQYF.

The rearrangement uses TRBV11-2 and TRBJ2-1; D gene unclear. CDR3 length equals 13 residues. Germline lookup yields CDR1 SGHAT and CDR2 FQNNGV. Trimming took off 3 bases at V and 8 bases at J, with 11 bases between the two ends. CDR3 sequence: CASSFIRGDEQFF. The CDR3 DNA sequence: TGTGCCAGCAGCTTTATTCGCGGCGATGAGCAGTTCTTC.

The genes are TRBV2 and TRBJ1-5; D possibly corresponds to TRBD1 (6 bases). Trimming took off 6 bases at V and 6 bases at J, with 15 bases between the two ends. The CDR3 contains 14 residues. The germline CDR1 and CDR2 sequences are SNHLY and FYNNEI. The CDR3, as DNA: TGTGCCAGCAGAGCCGCGCAGGGGATTCAGCCCCAGCATTTT. Amino acids: CASRAAQGIQPQHF.

The gene calls are TRBV4-1 and TRBJ2-1; 9 nucleotides agree with TRBD2. Per germline, CDR1 MGHRA and CDR2 YSYEKL. Trimming took 6 bases from V and 9 from J; bases not matched to a gene: 6. The CDR3 length is 13 residues. The CDR3 loop reads CASRLAGESEQFF. The CDR3 DNA sequence: TGCGCCAGCAGGTTAGCGGGAGAAAGTGAGCAGTTCTTC.

The gene calls are TRBV6-5 and TRBJ1-2; 7 bases are shared with TRBD1. The V gene's germline CDR1 is MNHEY and CDR2 SVGAGI. The CDR3 contains 15 residues. V lost 2 bases, J lost 8 bases, and 11 bases stayed unmatched. CDR3 protein: CASSYIPTGFGGYTF. Written as DNA, the CDR3 is TGTGCCAGCAGTTACATACCGACAGGGTTTGGAGGCTACACCTTC.

The rearrangement links TRBV28 to TRBJ1-3; possibly TRBD1 for D (6 bases). The germline V and J ends were trimmed by 6 bases and 0 bases, with 21 bases remaining between them. The germline CDR1 and CDR2 sequences are MDHEN and SYDVKM. CDR3 length: 18 residues. This chain's CDR3 is CASSYFTPRGRSGNTIYF. In nucleotides, the CDR3 is TGTGCCAGCAGCTATTTTACCCCCAGGGGCCGCTCTGGAAACACCATATATTTT.

This rearrangement joins TRBV28 to TRBJ1-1; no firm D call. This CDR3 comprises 11 residues. In germline, CDR1 is MDHEN, CDR2 SYDVKM. Trimming removed 2 bases from V and 11 bases from J, with 9 bases in between. CDR3 sequence (DNA): TGTGCCAGCAGTTTAGCTTCACGGGCTTTCTTT. Translating it yields CASSLASRAFF.

The rearrangement uses TRBV5-1 and TRBJ1-6; no clear D. Germline CDR1 and CDR2: SGHRS and YFSETQ. The CDR3 has 16 residues. Trimming took off 0 bases at V and 10 bases at J, with 17 bases between the two ends. CDR3 in amino acids: CASSLDDAGQQSPLHF. As DNA, the CDR3 is TGCGCCAGCAGCTTGGATGACGCAGGTCAGCAATCACCCCTCCACTTT.

The chain joins TRBV5-1 to TRBJ1-2; D unclear. The CDR3 extends over 11 amino acids. CDR1 and CDR2 from the germline V gene are SGHRS and YFSETQ. V was clipped by 7 bases and J by 8 bases, with 12 bases between them. CDR3 residues: CASLGPKGYTF. In DNA form, the CDR3 reads TGCGCCAGCCTTGGGCCTAAGGGCTACACCTTC.

This clone was seen a handful of times. V usage is TRBV7-2 and J usage is TRBJ1-4, with no clear D. With 5 bases removed from V and 7 bases from J, the gap between germline ends came to 17 bases. This CDR3 is built from 15 residues. Germline V gene data show CDR1 as SGHTA and CDR2 as FQGNSA. CDR3 nucleotides: TGTGCCAGCAGCCAAGGACTAGCGGGAGTTGAAAAACTGTTTTTT. Translating it yields CASSQGLAGVEKLFF.

The chain combines TRBV6-5 with TRBJ1-1; 10 positions agree with TRBD1. CDR1 MNHEY and CDR2 SVGAGI come from the germline V gene. The trim removed 9 bases at V and 4 bases at J, leaving 8 bases unmatched. The CDR3 runs to 14 residues. The CDR3 region has the DNA TGTGCCAGTGGGATGGGACAGGGGCGCACTGAAGCTTTCTTT. It specifies CASGMGQGRTEAFF.

The chain recombines TRBV5-1 with TRBJ1-4, with 8 bases fitting TRBD1. The length of the CDR3 is 15 residues. V shed 6 bases, J shed 2 bases, and the junction held 6 bases outside the gene matches. CDR1 is SGHRS, CDR2 YFSETQ, per germline. CDR3 loop: CASTKDRDTNEKLFF. The CDR3, as DNA: TGCGCCAGCACCAAGGACAGGGACACTAATGAAAAACTGTTTTTT.

The CDR3 loop is CASPEDRGRIGGCWPWAFF. The CDR3 DNA reads as TGTGCCAGCCCAGAAGACAGGGGGCGCATAGGCGGCTGTTGGCCTTGGGCTTTCTTT. J is TRBJ1-1 and V is TRBV28; 10 bases line up with TRBD1. CDR1 is MDHEN and CDR2 is SYDVKM in the germline V gene. Germline trimming cut 8 bases from V and 11 bases from J; bases unmatched to any gene: 29. The CDR3 totals 19 residues.

The chain uses TRBV4-1 and TRBJ1-1; tentative D call: TRBD1 (5 bases). The germline CDR1 and CDR2 sequences are MGHRA and YSYEKL. The V end lost 0 bases, the J end lost 3 bases, and 8 bases lay between the germline ends. This CDR3 spans 14 amino acids. DNA for the CDR3: TGCGCCAGCAGCCAAGATGGGGCCGACACTGAAGCTTTCTTT. Its translation is CASSQDGADTEAFF.

CDR3 nucleotide sequence: TGTGCCAGCAGTTCATCGGGACACTACACCGGGGAGCTGTTTTTT. Protein: CASSSSGHYTGELFF. The chain employs TRBV27 and TRBJ2-2, with a weak D call TRBD1 (6 bases). The V end was cut by 4 bases, the J end by 3 bases, with 12 bases between. CDR1 MNHEY and CDR2 SMNVEV come from the germline V gene (reference sequence). The CDR3 is 15 amino acids.

V gene TRBV11-2 combines with J gene TRBJ1-2; D possibly corresponds to TRBD1 (6 bases). The V gene's germline CDR1 is SGHAT and CDR2 FQNNGV. The CDR3 is 13 amino acids. V was shortened by 0 bases and J by 13 bases, with 15 bases between the two germline ends. In DNA, the CDR3 is TGTGCCAGCAGCTTAGATCATACAGGGTCTCTCACCTTC. It yields the protein CASSLDHTGSLTF.

The chain uses TRBV9 and TRBJ1-6; possibly TRBD1 for D (5 bases). Deletions cut 0 bases from V and 2 bases from J, with 9 bases between. Germline V gene lookup returns CDR1 SGDLS and CDR2 YYNGEE. The CDR3 spans 16 residues. The chain's CDR3 is CASSVGGEPYNSPLHF. The CDR3 DNA sequence: TGTGCCAGCAGCGTAGGGGGGGAACCCTATAATTCACCCCTCCACTTT.

This clone was found once. The chain carries TRBV9 and TRBJ2-7, with a weak D call TRBD2 (6 bases). The germline V and J ends were trimmed by 0 bases and 3 bases, with 13 bases remaining between them. Germline CDR1 SGDLS, CDR2 YYNGEE. CDR3 length equals 15 residues. The CDR3 loop reads CASSVDVGTLYEQYF. CDR3 in DNA: TGTGCCAGCAGCGTAGATGTAGGGACTCTCTACGAGCAGTACTTC.

This clone was observed a single time. The chain uses TRBV18 and TRBJ1-5; D is unresolved. The CDR3 runs 14 residues. Trimming cost V 3 bases and J 7 bases, with 13 bases left between them. CDR1 and CDR2 from the germline V gene are KGHSH and LQKENI. The CDR3 reads CASSPRQLRQPQHF. CDR3 DNA sequence: TGTGCCAGCTCACCGAGGCAGTTACGGCAGCCCCAGCATTTT.

V usage is TRBV5-1 and J usage is TRBJ2-7; 8 nucleotides align to TRBD1. Germline assignment: CDR1 SGHRS and CDR2 YFSETQ. The CDR3 contains 14 residues. After removal of 5 bases from V and 6 bases from J, the junction contained 10 bases not matched to a gene. The CDR3 DNA is TGCGCCAGCAGAAAGGGACAGGTTCCCTCCGAGCAGTACTTC. This translates into CASRKGQVPSEQYF.

V gene TRBV5-1 combines with J gene TRBJ2-5; D not certain. Germline V gives CDR1 SGHRS, CDR2 YFSETQ. The CDR3 is 14 residues long. V lost 0 bases to trimming and J lost 2 bases, with 8 bases between them. The CDR3 nucleotides read TGCGCCAGCAGCTTGGCCGGCGGACAAGAGACCCAGTACTTC. Its protein product is CASSLAGGQETQYF.

The chain couples TRBV5-1 to TRBJ1-2; 7 nucleotides align to TRBD1. CDR3 length equals 12 residues. CDR1 is SGHRS, CDR2 YFSETQ, per germline. Unmatched junction bases numbered 3, after V lost 4 bases and J lost 6 bases. CDR3 coding DNA: TGCGCCAGCAGCGAGGACAGGAATGGCTACACCTTC. Translated, it gives CASSEDRNGYTF.

This clone was picked up one time. This CDR3 reads CASSFTGGAGANVLTF. The CDR3 bases are TGTGCCAGCAGCTTCACAGGGGGCGCTGGGGCCAACGTCCTGACTTTC. V and J are TRBV7-8 and TRBJ2-6, with 9 bases lining up with TRBD1. The CDR3 runs 16 residues. Looked up from germline, CDR1 is SGHVS and CDR2 is FQNEAQ. The trim removed 3 bases at V and 2 bases at J, leaving 2 bases unmatched.

J is TRBJ2-7 and V is TRBV3-1 (or the pseudogene TRBV3-2); D unresolved. CDR1 LGHDT and CDR2 YNNKEL come from the germline V gene (reference sequence). CDR3 size: 14 residues. Trimming removed 4 bases at V and 3 bases at J, with 13 bases between. The CDR3 DNA sequence: TGTGCCAGCAGCCCCGGGTCAACGAACTACGAGCAGTACTTC. It encodes CASSPGSTNYEQYF.

CDR3 amino acids: CASSPGTGSYNEQFF. CDR3 coding DNA: TGTGCCAGCAGCCCCGGGACAGGGTCCTACAATGAGCAGTTCTTC. V usage is TRBV14 and J usage is TRBJ2-1; 9 bases fit TRBD1. The length of the CDR3 is 15 residues. Germline V gene sequence: CDR1 SGHDN, CDR2 FVKESK. V lost 4 bases, J lost 1 base, and 2 bases stayed unmatched.